The rows below give T cell receptor beta chains drawn from one sample of a study of blood T cell repertoires in COVID-19. This table comes from immunoSEQ multiplex PCR, and its TCRdb copy is limited to in-frame clones, with some not included. Among about 160,000 clones listed, 90% were seen once. Sequencing was carried out using peripheral blood. The receptors were sampled from a man aged 60 to 75 with active or convalescent COVID-19. The conserved cysteine and the conserved F or W are not part of the CDR3 here. Fields, in order: V gene, CDR3 length, CDR3 protein.

>TRBV5-1|17
ASSLDARYLTGSYNEQF
>TRBV6-6|16
ASSRQGSMSSYNSPLH
>TRBV7-6|13
ASSLLDHRGRGYT
>TRBV2|12
ASNLAGRTDTQY
>TRBV4-1|17
ASSQVVLATGPINSPLH
>TRBV7-9|13
ASSSRQGASEKLF
>TRBV4-1|16
ASSRIPGLAGDLETQY
>TRBV12-3/TRBV12-4|10
ASSSGRGGYT
>TRBV10-1|18
ASSESNRGRLAGDSDTQY
>TRBV19|13
ASSARTDPNYGYT
>TRBV12-3/TRBV12-4|11
ASSPRGSTDQH
>TRBV19|12
ASSPSRGNQPQH
>TRBV25-1|12
ASSHGQGYSPLH
>TRBV6-1|15
ASSGGTASSYNSPLH
>TRBV3-1/TRBV3-2|11
ASSQAGQETQY
>TRBV6-5|13
ASSLGLAFTDTQY
>TRBV3-1/TRBV3-2|16
ASSQEISSGTRNYEQY
>TRBV28|11
ASIQVDNQPQH
>TRBV12-3/TRBV12-4|11
ASSDTSNTEAF
>TRBV6-5|14
ASSSGLAGRGEEQF
>TRBV19|12
ASSPFGGGLEAF
>TRBV10-2|12
ASTPGLPQETQY
>TRBV19|18
ASSVSSLASGSSSYNEQF
>TRBV19|13
ASSLTGGNQNIQY
>TRBV5-6|12
ASSFGQNTGELF
>TRBV7-9|14
ASSLRTITSKGTQY